This paragraph reports one TCR beta chain. Its antigen has not been determined. No base quality values were provided; no much bigger clone lies one nucleotide off. The data originate from a study of sequential checkpoint blockade in melanoma (dated by TCRdb to between 2018 and 2021). About the full investigation: Patients were assigned by 1:1 randomization to either first-line nivolumab followed by ipilimumab (arm A) or ipilimumab followed by nivolumab (arm B). Both trial sequences were followed by maintenance nivolumab. What the work shows at the level of the full study, not this receptor alone: The model for predicting response that combines TCR metrics with mutation burden needs to be validated in larger, independent patient cohorts.

TCRbeta CDR3 regions were immunosequenced from genomic DNA with the immunoSEQ Assay. Before high-throughput sequencing, genomic DNA was amplified using bias-controlled multiplex PCR. The authors processed their data as follows. To quantify the absolute abundance of each unique TCRbeta CDR3 region, the sequences were collapsed and filtered. Clonality was defined as 1 minus Pielou's evenness and was calculated using productive rearrangements only. Clones with significantly greater frequencies in on-treatment versus baseline samples were identified using a previously published method. The immuneACCESS repertoire file appears here via TCRdb, limited to in-frame rearrangements. These files lack a portion of the clones; in checked studies, under half of the deficit traces to unresolved V genes, and the cause of the others is not known. That table gives V, J and clone size, and the DNA gave D and trimming. The sample table shows roughly 20,000 clones, and about 82% are seen once. About a tenth of the sample belongs to the ten largest clones.

The V and J ends are trimmed by 5 bases and 2 bases, leaving 16 bases between them. From the germline V gene, CDR1 is SGHVS and CDR2 is FQNEAQ. The CDR3 contains 17 residues, cysteine and phenylalanine counted. Only the CDR3 region is kept as DNA, spanning 51 bases read in frame from base 1. Reading the label with the study, this specimen's treatment or condition is: randomized to nivolumab then ipilimumab (arm A) or the reverse (arm B). None of the trial patients had been given prior DNA-damaging chemotherapy. On a FACS Aria II flow cytometer, live CD3+CD8+ cells that were negative for CD19 and CD56 were sorted from thawed PBMCs. Samples came from patients with melanoma in CheckMate 064, a randomized, open-label phase II trial of sequential checkpoint blockade. Leukapheresis was used to collect peripheral blood mononuclear cells, which were then purified with Ficoll-Paque and frozen in human serum with roughly 10% DMSO. Right after sorting, the blood CD3+CD8+ cells were verified to be >98% pure, and DNA extraction followed.

This TCR was sampled from a human donor with melanoma. The specimen comprised CD8+ T cells sorted from blood (inferred from file names), sampled from a patient given nivolumab and ipilimumab in sequence. The chain is encoded by TRBV7-8 joined to TRBJ1-6; no D gene call is confident. DNA sequence: TGTGCCAGCAGCCCCACGAGAGGGAACACCTATAATTCACCCCTCCACTTT. Its protein is CASSPTRGNTYNSPLHF.